A single sample gave rise to the 32 T cell receptor beta chains below, sequenced in a study of T cell repertoires in cytomegalovirus infection. TCRdb re-analysed the reads in MiXCR, keeping a single row per CDR3 protein. The table includes hundreds of thousands of distinct CDR3 sequences, approximately 31% detected once. The sequencing sample was made of PBMCs. These receptors originate from a human donor in good health (CMV status not recorded). Some clones in this sample may be carry-over from other donors' samples.

About this clonotype: This CDR3 fails to terminate in the conserved phenylalanine or tryptophan, so it likely reflects a read error. The rearrangement links TRBV6-2 or TRBV6-3 to TRBJ1-5; weak D call: TRBD1 (6 bases). Germline-derived CDR1 and CDR2 are MNHEY and SVGEGT. CDR3 length: 14 residues. V was trimmed by 9 bases and J by 5 bases, leaving 17 bases between them. For the CDR3, the DNA is TGTGCCAGTTCCACCCCAGGGGCTCATCAGCCCCAGCATTTG. As protein: CASSTPGAHQPQHL.

DNA of the CDR3: TGCGCCAGCAGCCAAGAAATCGGGGTTTTAGATACGCAGTATTTT. As protein: CASSQEIGVLDTQYF. V and J are TRBV4-3 and TRBJ2-3, with TRBD2 as a possible D gene (5 bases). The V gene lost 0 bases and the J gene lost 5 bases, with 12 bases spanning the gap. The length of the CDR3 is 15 residues. Germline lookup yields CDR1 LGHNA and CDR2 YSLEER.

This rearrangement joins TRBV12-3 or TRBV12-4 to TRBJ2-2; possibly TRBD1 or TRBD2 for D (5 bases each). The ends were cut back, 8 bases at V and 1 base at J, with 17 bases in the middle. This CDR3 is 16 amino acids long. CDR3 in DNA: TGTGCCAGCTTGTCCCCCAGGGAGTGGAACACCGGGGAGCTGTTTTTT. This encodes CASLSPREWNTGELFF.

This clonotype came up a few times. The chain is built from TRBV7-2 and TRBJ2-3; 10 nucleotides align to TRBD2. After removal of 1 base from V and 0 bases from J, the junction contained 4 bases not matched to a gene. This CDR3 is built from 17 residues. The germline V gene encodes CDR1 SGHTA and CDR2 FQGNSA. The CDR3 reads CASSLVLAGASTDTQYF. CDR3 nucleotides: TGTGCCAGCAGCTTAGTCCTAGCGGGGGCTAGCACAGATACGCAGTATTTT.

The table lists this clonotype with a few counts. The chain joins TRBV20-1 to TRBJ1-2; 7 bases are a match to TRBD1. This CDR3 region has 13 residues. Germline lookup yields CDR1 DFQATT and CDR2 SNEGSKA (reference sequence). J gave up 4 bases and V 7 bases, and 9 bases lay outside the gene matches. The CDR3 reads CSGMRGDSYGYTF. CDR3 in DNA: TGCAGTGGGATGAGAGGGGACAGCTATGGCTACACCTTC.

The chain is built from TRBV5-6 and TRBJ1-2; 12 nucleotides match TRBD1. Germline-derived CDR1 and CDR2 are SGHDT and YYEEEE. The junction had 4 bases not matched to a gene; V was cut back by 4 bases and J by 6 bases. This CDR3 is built from 14 residues. The CDR3 bases are TGTGCCAGCAGCGTGGGACAGGGGGCACATGGCTACACCTTC. Its translation is CASSVGQGAHGYTF. The variable domain in full, with the rest retrieved from reference TRBV5-6 and TRBJ1-2, is DAGVTQSPTHLIKTRGQQVTLRCSPKSGHDTVSWYQQALGQGPQFIFQYYEEEERQRGNFPDRFSGHQFPNYSSELNVNALLLGDSALYLCASSVGQGAHGYTFGSGTRLTVV.

The rearrangement links TRBV6-1 to TRBJ2-7; 8 nucleotides match TRBD2. V lost 5 bases, J lost 2 bases, and 14 bases stayed unmatched. CDR1 and CDR2 (germline): MNHNS, SASEGT. This CDR3 is 17 amino acids long. The CDR3 nucleotides read TGTGCCAGCAGTACCCACGGGGGGGGGAAAATTCCCTACGAGCAGTACTTC. Amino acid sequence: CASSTHGGGKIPYEQYF.

V and J are TRBV28 and TRBJ1-1; TRBD1 matches 7 bases. The CDR3 covers 15 residues. Germline-derived CDR1 and CDR2 are MDHEN and SYDVKM. J was trimmed by 7 bases and V by 4 bases; bases with no gene match: 12. This chain's CDR3 is CASSSNGDRFFEAFF. DNA of the CDR3: TGTGCCAGCAGTTCCAACGGGGACAGATTTTTTGAAGCTTTCTTT.

Here the CDR3 reads CASSSEGVSAGEAFF. CDR3 bases: TGTGCCAGCAGCTCGGAGGGTGTTTCGGCGGGCGAAGCTTTCTTT. This chain joins TRBV7-6 and TRBJ1-1; D gene uncertain. The V gene lost 4 bases and the J gene lost 8 bases, with 20 bases spanning the gap. Germline CDR1 reads SGHVS; CDR2 reads FNYEAQ. This CDR3 comprises 15 residues.

About this clonotype: This sequence may be a read error, since a much larger clone differs from it by one base. Here the CDR3 omits its conserved ending phenylalanine or tryptophan, so a read error is the likely source. The chain employs TRBV7-2 and TRBJ2-7; 7 nucleotides agree with TRBD1. The V gene's germline CDR1 is SGHTA and CDR2 FQGNSA. The V segment lost 1 base and the J segment 2 bases; nucleotides outside the gene matches: 8. The CDR3 extends over 16 amino acids. CDR3 loop: CASSLVGQGVTYEQYL. As DNA, the CDR3 is TGTGCCAGCAGCTTAGTTGGGCAGGGGGTCACCTACGAGCAGTACTTA.

This clonotype was seen a handful of times. The CDR3 loop is CASSEIGQRRNSPLHF. CDR3 coding DNA: TGTGCCAGCAGTGAAATCGGACAGCGGAGGAATTCACCCCTCCACTTT. The V and J genes are TRBV6-1 and TRBJ1-6, with D tentatively TRBD1 (6 bases). Between the trimmed V and J ends, which lost 2 bases and 7 bases, there was a span of 15 bases. Germline V CDR1 and CDR2: MNHNS, SASEGT. This CDR3 has 16 amino acids.

In this sample, this clonotype turned up a few times. The DNA for the CDR3 is TGTGCCAGCAGCTCTAGCGGGGATACGGTCGGGGAGCTGTTTTTT. It encodes CASSSSGDTVGELFF. The gene calls are TRBV5-5 and TRBJ2-2; 9 bases agree with TRBD2. The CDR3 is 15 residues long. Trimming took 3 bases from V and 7 from J; bases not matched to a gene: 7. Germline V lookup: CDR1 SGHKS, CDR2 YYEKEE (reference sequence).

This sequence joins TRBV7-9 and TRBJ1-1; no firm D call. This CDR3 is built from 15 residues. Germline CDR1 is SEHNR and CDR2 is FQNEAQ (reference sequence). The V gene lost 5 bases and the J gene lost 7 bases, with 20 bases spanning the gap. In DNA, the CDR3 is TGTGCCAGCAGCGTCCGGGCCCAACCTCGGATTGAAGCTTTCTTT. Its protein is CASSVRAQPRIEAFF.

This clonotype has ten or more counts. The chain recombines TRBV7-2 with TRBJ2-7; unclear D gene. The CDR3 sequence is 13 residues long. Germline values: CDR1 SGHTA, CDR2 FQGNSA. V was trimmed by 4 bases and J by 3 bases, leaving 10 bases between them. CDR3 sequence: CASSWGLNYEQYF. CDR3 coding DNA: TGTGCCAGCAGCTGGGGATTGAACTACGAGCAGTACTTC.

This clonotype was found a few times. V and J are TRBV4-1 and TRBJ1-2, with TRBD1 matching over 7 bases. The CDR3 length is 16 residues. Germline loops: CDR1 MGHRA, CDR2 YSYEKL. The ends lost 4 bases at V and 2 bases at J; junction bases unmatched: 10. The DNA of the CDR3 is TGCGCCAGCAGCCGACAGGGCACCATCCCAAACTATGGCTACACCTTC. Its protein is CASSRQGTIPNYGYTF.

This clonotype showed up many times. The J gene is TRBJ1-4, the V gene TRBV7-8; D is unresolved. V was pared by 1 base and J by 6 bases, with 15 bases between. CDR1 is SGHVS and CDR2 is FQNEAQ in the germline V gene. This CDR3 has 16 residues. The CDR3 protein is CASSLESPDIDEKLFF. CDR3 bases: TGTGCCAGCAGCTTAGAATCGCCAGACATCGATGAAAAACTGTTTTTT.

This clonotype was observed a few times. CDR3 amino acids: CASSGRIQAGGTNEQFF. In nucleotides, the CDR3 is TGTGCCAGCAGCGGCCGCATTCAGGCGGGGGGTACCAATGAGCAGTTCTTC. The rearrangement links TRBV2 to TRBJ2-1; 8 bases line up with TRBD2. The CDR3 has 17 amino acids. Germline CDR1 SNHLY, CDR2 FYNNEI. Losses at the gene ends were 6 bases for V and 6 bases for J; bases not matched to a gene: 16.

With respect to this clonotype: A much larger clone differs by one base, so this may be a read error. The chain joins TRBV7-2 to TRBJ1-5; D is ambiguous. CDR1 and CDR2 from the germline V gene are SGHTA and FQGNSA. This CDR3 comprises 14 residues. Here the CDR3 DNA reads TGTGCCAGAAGCTCCCCCCCGGTGGGGCAGCCCCAGCATTTT. The encoded protein is CARSSPPVGQPQHF. Supplemented by reference TRBV7-2 and TRBJ1-5, the full variable domain reads GAGVSQSPSNKVTEKGKDVELRCDPISGHTALYWYRQSLGQGLEFLIYFQGNSAPDKSGLPSDRFSAERTGGSVSTLTIQRTQQEDSAVYLCARSSPPVGQPQHFGDGTRLSIL.

This clonotype came up once. The chain combines TRBV5-1 with TRBJ1-6; maybe TRBD1 (6 bases). CDR1 SGHRS and CDR2 YFSETQ come from the germline V gene. The length of the CDR3 is 15 residues. V shed 3 bases and J shed 11 bases, with 18 bases lying between them. The CDR3 spells CASSYTQGSGAPLHF. The DNA of the CDR3 is TGCGCCAGCAGCTATACACAGGGATCGGGAGCACCCCTCCACTTT. The complete variable domain, with remaining parts taken from reference TRBV5-1 and TRBJ1-6, reads KAGVTQTPRYLIKTRGQQVTLSCSPISGHRSVSWYQQTPGQGLQFLFEYFSETQRNKGNFPGRFSGRQFSNSRSEMNVSTLELGDSALYLCASSYTQGSGAPLHFGNGTRLTVT.

This chain uses TRBV5-6 with TRBJ2-1; maybe TRBD2 (5 bases). V lost 4 bases to trimming and J lost 10 bases, with 18 bases between them. Germline V gene lookup returns CDR1 SGHDT and CDR2 YYEEEE. This CDR3 comprises 14 residues. For the CDR3, the DNA is TGTGCCAGCAGCCCCAGAATTGACCGGGGAGAGCAGTTCTTC. Translation gives CASSPRIDRGEQFF.

In the case of this clonotype: The missing conserved phenylalanine or tryptophan at the end of this CDR3 makes a read error likely. This chain connects TRBV28 to TRBJ1-2; D is unresolved. Trimming took off 5 bases at V and 1 base at J, with 8 bases between the two ends. Germline values: CDR1 MDHEN, CDR2 SYDVKM. The CDR3 extends over 13 amino acids. CDR3 sequence: CASSPIINYGYTL. The CDR3 region has the DNA TGTGCCAGCAGTCCCATCATTAACTATGGCTACACCTTA.

With regard to this clonotype: Possible read error: a much larger clone is one base away. The V gene is TRBV7-2, the J gene TRBJ2-1, with 10 bases lining up with TRBD2. Germline CDR1 and CDR2: SGHTA and FQGNSA. CDR3 length equals 14 residues. V lost 4 bases, J lost 8 bases, and 5 bases stayed unmatched. This chain's CDR3 is CASSYLAGDYEQFF. The CDR3 DNA is TGTGCCAGCAGCTATCTAGCGGGGGATTATGAGCAGTTCTTC.

The chain is built from TRBV6-6 and TRBJ1-5, with no clear D. Trimming removed 5 bases from V and 3 bases from J, with 20 bases in between. Germline values: CDR1 MNHNY, CDR2 SVGAGI (reference sequence). This CDR3 comprises 17 residues. The CDR3 is CASSAPDGVVANQPQHF. The CDR3 nucleotides read TGTGCCAGCAGTGCCCCCGATGGGGTGGTAGCCAATCAGCCCCAGCATTTT.

The gene calls are TRBV9 and TRBJ1-2, with unresolved D. With 0 bases removed from V and 12 bases from J, the gap between germline ends came to 9 bases. This CDR3 comprises 11 residues. Germline CDR1 SGDLS, CDR2 YYNGEE. The CDR3 bases are TGTGCCAGCAGCGTAGGAAACATTCACACCTTC. Encoded protein: CASSVGNIHTF. The whole variable domain, filled in from reference TRBV9 and TRBJ1-2, reads DSGVTQTPKHLITATGQRVTLRCSPRSGDLSVYWYQQSLDQGLQFLIQYYNGEERAKGNILERFSAQQFPDLHSELNLSSLELGDSALYFCASSVGNIHTFGSGTRLTVV.

This clonotype was counted a few times. The J gene is TRBJ1-2, the V gene TRBV19, with a possible D match to TRBD1 (6 bases). The length of the CDR3 is 15 residues. The V gene's germline CDR1 is LNHDA and CDR2 SQIVND (reference sequence). The V end lost 3 bases, the J end lost 3 bases, and 14 bases lay between the germline ends. CDR3 sequence (DNA): TGTGCCAGTAGTATGATTTCAGGGGTGGACTATGGCTACACCTTC. It codes for CASSMISGVDYGYTF. The whole variable domain, filled in from reference TRBV19 and TRBJ1-2, reads DGGITQSPKYLFRKEGQNVTLSCEQNLNHDAMYWYRQDPGQGLRLIYYSQIVNDFQKGDIAEGYSVSREKKESFPLTVTSAQKNPTAFYLCASSMISGVDYGYTFGSGTRLTVV.

This clonotype was observed a few times. This chain connects TRBV12-3 or TRBV12-4 to TRBJ1-5; TRBD1 is a possible D gene (6 bases). This CDR3 spans 18 amino acids. The V end was cut by 4 bases, the J end by 9 bases, with 28 bases between. The CDR3 DNA reads as TGTGCCAGCAGTTCTTCTCCGAATCCCGGGACAAGGGCTGCGCCCCAGCATTTT. It translates to CASSSSPNPGTRAAPQHF.

Only a few counts were recorded for this clonotype. This chain uses TRBV19 with TRBJ2-3; D is possibly TRBD1 or TRBD2 (5 bases each). The V end was cut by 7 bases, the J end by 1 base, with 12 bases between. Per the germline V gene, CDR1 is LNHDA and CDR2 is SQIVND (reference sequence). The CDR3 consists of 14 residues. CDR3 nucleotide sequence: TGTGCCAGTACCGAGGGGCCTCGCACAGATACGCAGTATTTT. It is translated as CASTEGPRTDTQYF.

This clonotype was seen more than once but under ten times. This chain links TRBV7-9 with TRBJ2-5; TRBD2 might be the D (5 bases). V lost 4 bases to trimming and J lost 6 bases, with 12 bases between them. This CDR3 contains 13 residues. Germline lookup yields CDR1 SEHNR and CDR2 FQNEAQ (reference sequence). CDR3 DNA sequence: TGTGCCAGCAGCTCGGTTACGGGGAAGACCCAGTACTTC. The encoded protein is CASSSVTGKTQYF.

This rearrangement joins TRBV29-1 to TRBJ1-5, with 8 nucleotides matching TRBD1. This CDR3 comprises 13 residues. Germline CDR1 SQVTM, CDR2 ANQGSEA. With 4 bases clipped from V and 3 bases from J, the junction kept 2 bases outside the gene matches. CDR3 amino acids: CSVGQGTNQPQHF. The CDR3 DNA sequence: TGCAGCGTTGGACAGGGGACCAATCAGCCCCAGCATTTT.

This clonotype was seen ten or more times. The chain has TRBV7-8 and TRBJ1-4; D possibly corresponds to TRBD1 (6 bases). The CDR3 extends over 15 amino acids. Germline V lookup: CDR1 SGHVS, CDR2 FQNEAQ. Trimming shortened V by 2 bases and J by 7 bases, and 14 bases separated the two germline ends. The CDR3 loop reads CASSLRRDIIEKLFF. The CDR3 bases are TGTGCCAGCAGCTTAAGACGGGACATAATTGAAAAACTGTTTTTT.

The chain has TRBV7-2 and TRBJ2-7; 8 nucleotides align to TRBD2. The CDR3 loop spans 17 amino acids. CDR1 is SGHTA and CDR2 is FQGNSA in the germline V gene. The trim removed 4 bases at V and 0 bases at J, leaving 11 bases unmatched. CDR3 sequence reads: CASSSSAAGDPSYEQYF. The CDR3, as DNA: TGTGCCAGCAGCTCCTCCGCAGCGGGGGACCCCTCCTACGAGCAGTACTTC.

The chain joins TRBV5-4 to TRBJ2-1; 9 bases line up with TRBD1. CDR1 and CDR2 (germline): SGHNT, YYREEE (reference sequence). V was pared by 5 bases and J by 6 bases, with 18 bases of the junction left unmatched. This CDR3 spans 18 amino acids. The CDR3 DNA reads TGTGCCAGCAGACCGAAGAGCAGGCCGACAGGGGGTTCCAATGAGCAGTTCTTC. Translating gives CASRPKSRPTGGSNEQFF.